This T cell receptor beta chain is from a study of technical replicates of blood from a few donors. The CDR3 runs 14 residues. CDR1 is MDHEN and CDR2 is SYDVKM in the germline V gene. The ends lost 2 bases at V and 6 bases at J; junction bases unmatched: 3. Here immunoSEQ multiplex PCR was the method, and the copy in TCRdb shows in-frame clones only, minus some. The table records roughly 72,000 clones, roughly 97% of them present only once. The chain employs TRBV28 and TRBJ2-3; 9 bases map to TRBD2. What was sequenced was T cells isolated from PBMCs. The sequence was collected from a human donor in good health. The CDR3 here is CASSLAGGRDTQYF. For the CDR3, the DNA is TGTGCCAGCAGTTTAGCGGGAGGGAGGGATACGCAGTATTTT.